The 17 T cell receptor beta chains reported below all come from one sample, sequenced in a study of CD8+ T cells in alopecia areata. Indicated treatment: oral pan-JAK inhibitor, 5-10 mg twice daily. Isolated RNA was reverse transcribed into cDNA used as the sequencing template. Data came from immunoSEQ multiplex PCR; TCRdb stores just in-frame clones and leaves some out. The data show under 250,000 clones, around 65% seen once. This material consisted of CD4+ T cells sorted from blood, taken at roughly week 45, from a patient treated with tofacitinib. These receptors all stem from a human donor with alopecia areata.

Written as DNA, the CDR3 is TGCAGCGTTGTTGGAGCGGGGGCCTACGAGCAGTACTTC. It encodes CSVVGAGAYEQYF. V gene TRBV29-1 combines with J gene TRBJ2-7, with 8 bases lining up with TRBD2. Germline V gene lookup returns CDR1 SQVTM and CDR2 ANQGSEA. Trimming at V came to 4 bases and at J to 2 bases, leaving 4 bases not matched to a gene. The length of the CDR3 is 13 residues.

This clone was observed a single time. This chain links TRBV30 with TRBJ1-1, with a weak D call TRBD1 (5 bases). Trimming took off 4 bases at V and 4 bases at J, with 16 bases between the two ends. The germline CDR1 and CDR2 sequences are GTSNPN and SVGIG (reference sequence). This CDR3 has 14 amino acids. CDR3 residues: CAWNWRGRATEAFF. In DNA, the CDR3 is TGTGCCTGGAACTGGAGGGGTCGAGCCACTGAAGCTTTCTTT.

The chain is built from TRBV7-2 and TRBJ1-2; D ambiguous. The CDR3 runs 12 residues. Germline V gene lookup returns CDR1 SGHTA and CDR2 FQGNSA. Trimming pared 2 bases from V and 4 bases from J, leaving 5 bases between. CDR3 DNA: TGTGCCAGCAGCTTACGATTCTATGGCTACACCTTC. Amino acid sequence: CASSLRFYGYTF. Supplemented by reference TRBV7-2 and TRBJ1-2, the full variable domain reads GAGVSQSPSNKVTEKGKDVELRCDPISGHTALYWYRQSLGQGLEFLIYFQGNSAPDKSGLPSDRFSAERTGGSVSTLTIQRTQQEDSAVYLCASSLRFYGYTFGSGTRLTVV.

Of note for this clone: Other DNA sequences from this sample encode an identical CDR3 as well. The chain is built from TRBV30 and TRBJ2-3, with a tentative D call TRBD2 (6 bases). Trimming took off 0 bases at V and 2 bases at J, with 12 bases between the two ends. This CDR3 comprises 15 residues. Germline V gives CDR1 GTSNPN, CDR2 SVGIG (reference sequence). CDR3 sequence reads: CAWSVGGRSTDTQYF. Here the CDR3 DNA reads TGTGCCTGGAGTGTGGGAGGCCGATCCACAGATACGCAGTATTTT. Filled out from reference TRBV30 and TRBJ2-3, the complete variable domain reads SQTIHQWPATLVQPVGSPLSLECTVEGTSNPNLYWYRQAAGRGLQLLFYSVGIGQISSEVPQNLSASRPQDRQFILSSKKLLLSDSGFYLCAWSVGGRSTDTQYFGPGTRLTVL.

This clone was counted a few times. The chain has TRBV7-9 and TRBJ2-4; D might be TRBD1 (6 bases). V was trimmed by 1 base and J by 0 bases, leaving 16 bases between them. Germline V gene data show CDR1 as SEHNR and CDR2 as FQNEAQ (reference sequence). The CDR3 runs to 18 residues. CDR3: CASSLVQGRIGAKNIQYF. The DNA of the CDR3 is TGTGCCAGCAGCTTAGTACAGGGACGGATCGGAGCCAAAAACATTCAGTACTTC.

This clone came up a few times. Here the CDR3 DNA reads TGCGCCAGCAGCGGGACACAGGGCCACGAGCAGTACTTC. It encodes CASSGTQGHEQYF. This sequence joins TRBV5-1 and TRBJ2-7, with a weak D call TRBD1 (6 bases). Germline CDR1 and CDR2: SGHRS and YFSETQ. This CDR3 has 13 amino acids. V was trimmed by 4 bases and J by 5 bases, leaving 13 bases between them.

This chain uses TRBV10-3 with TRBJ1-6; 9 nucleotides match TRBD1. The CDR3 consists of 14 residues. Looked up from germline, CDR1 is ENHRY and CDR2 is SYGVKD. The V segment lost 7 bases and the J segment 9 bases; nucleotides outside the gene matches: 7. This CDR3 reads CAINPGQGGSPLHF. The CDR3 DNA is TGTGCCATCAACCCGGGACAGGGCGGTTCACCCCTCCACTTT.

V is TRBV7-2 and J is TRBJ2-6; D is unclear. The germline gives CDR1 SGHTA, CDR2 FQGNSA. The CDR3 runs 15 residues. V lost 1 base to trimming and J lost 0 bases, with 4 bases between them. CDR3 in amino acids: CASSLGGSGANVLTF. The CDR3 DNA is TGTGCCAGCAGCTTAGGGGGCTCTGGGGCCAACGTCCTGACTTTC.

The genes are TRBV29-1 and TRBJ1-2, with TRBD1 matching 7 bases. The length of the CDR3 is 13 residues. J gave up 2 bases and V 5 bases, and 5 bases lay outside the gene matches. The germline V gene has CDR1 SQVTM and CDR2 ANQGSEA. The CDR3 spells CSVQSTGNYGYTF. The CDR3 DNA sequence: TGCAGCGTTCAATCGACAGGGAACTATGGCTACACCTTC.

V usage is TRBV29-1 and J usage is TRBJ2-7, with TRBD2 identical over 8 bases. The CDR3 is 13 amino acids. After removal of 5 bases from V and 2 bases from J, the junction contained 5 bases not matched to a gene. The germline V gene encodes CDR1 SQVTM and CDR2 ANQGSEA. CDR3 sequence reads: CSVWAGGTYEQYF. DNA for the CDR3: TGCAGCGTTTGGGCGGGGGGAACCTACGAGCAGTACTTC.

CDR3 DNA: TGCAGCGTGCGGGGGACTAGCGGCACAGATACGCAGTATTTT. Amino acids: CSVRGTSGTDTQYF. V gene TRBV29-1 combines with J gene TRBJ2-3; TRBD2 agrees at 10 bases. CDR1 is SQVTM and CDR2 is ANQGSEA in the germline V gene. The length of the CDR3 is 14 residues. Trimming removed 6 bases from V and 1 base from J; junction bases left unmatched: 4.

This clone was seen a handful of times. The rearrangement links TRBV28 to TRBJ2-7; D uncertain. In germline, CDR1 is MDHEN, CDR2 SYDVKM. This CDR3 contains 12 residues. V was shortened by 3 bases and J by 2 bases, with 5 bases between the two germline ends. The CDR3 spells CASSFAAYEQYF. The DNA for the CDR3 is TGTGCCAGCAGTTTTGCAGCCTACGAGCAGTACTTC.

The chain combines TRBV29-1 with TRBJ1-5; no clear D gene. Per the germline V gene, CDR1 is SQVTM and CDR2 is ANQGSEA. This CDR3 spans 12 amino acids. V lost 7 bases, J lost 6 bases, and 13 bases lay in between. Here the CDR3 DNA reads TGCAGCGCTCGGGCCCCTGGTCAGCCCCAGCATTTT. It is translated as CSARAPGQPQHF.

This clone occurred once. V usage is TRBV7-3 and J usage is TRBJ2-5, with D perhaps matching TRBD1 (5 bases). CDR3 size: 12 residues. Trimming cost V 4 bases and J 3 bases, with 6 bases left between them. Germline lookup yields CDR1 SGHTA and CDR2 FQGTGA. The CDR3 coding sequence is TGTGCCAGCAGCTCCAGGGAAGAGACCCAGTACTTC. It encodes CASSSREETQYF.

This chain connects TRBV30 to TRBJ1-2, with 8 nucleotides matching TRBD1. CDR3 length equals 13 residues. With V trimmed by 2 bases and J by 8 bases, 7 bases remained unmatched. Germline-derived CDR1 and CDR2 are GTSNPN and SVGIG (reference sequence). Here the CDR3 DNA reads TGTGCCTGGAGTCCGGACAGGGCAAGGGGCTACACCTTC. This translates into CAWSPDRARGYTF. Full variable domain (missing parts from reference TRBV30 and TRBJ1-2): SQTIHQWPATLVQPVGSPLSLECTVEGTSNPNLYWYRQAAGRGLQLLFYSVGIGQISSEVPQNLSASRPQDRQFILSSKKLLLSDSGFYLCAWSPDRARGYTFGSGTRLTVV.

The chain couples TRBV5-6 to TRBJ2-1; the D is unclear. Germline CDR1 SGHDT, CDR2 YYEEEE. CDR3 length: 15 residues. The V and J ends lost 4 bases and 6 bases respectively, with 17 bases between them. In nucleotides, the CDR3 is TGTGCCAGCAGCCGACTTCACTCGATAGGCAATGAGCAGTTCTTC. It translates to CASSRLHSIGNEQFF.

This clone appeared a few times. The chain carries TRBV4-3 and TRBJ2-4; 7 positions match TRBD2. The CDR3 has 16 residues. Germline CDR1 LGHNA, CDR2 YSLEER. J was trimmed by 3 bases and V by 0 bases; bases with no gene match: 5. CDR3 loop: CASSQDFRTSKNIQYF. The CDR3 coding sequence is TGCGCCAGCAGCCAAGATTTTCGGACTAGCAAAAACATTCAGTACTTC.